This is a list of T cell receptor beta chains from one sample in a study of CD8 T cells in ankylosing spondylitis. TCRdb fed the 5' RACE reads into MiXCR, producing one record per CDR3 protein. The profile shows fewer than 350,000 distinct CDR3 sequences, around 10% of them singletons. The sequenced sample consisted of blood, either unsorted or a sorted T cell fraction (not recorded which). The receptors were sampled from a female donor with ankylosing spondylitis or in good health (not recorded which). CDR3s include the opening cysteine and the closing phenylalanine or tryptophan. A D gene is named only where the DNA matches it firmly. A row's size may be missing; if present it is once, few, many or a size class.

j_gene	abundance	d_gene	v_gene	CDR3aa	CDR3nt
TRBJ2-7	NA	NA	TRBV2	CASNPLRLNPYEQYF	TGTGCCAGCAACCCGCTTCGTCTAAACCCCTACGAGCAGTACTTC
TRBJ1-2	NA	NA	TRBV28	CASSLGGGFYGDTF	TGTGCCAGCAGTTTAGGAGGGGGATTTTATGGCGACACCTTC
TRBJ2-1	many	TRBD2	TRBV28	CAALRSGRMNNEQFF	TGTGCCGCCCTGAGGAGCGGGAGAATGAACAATGAGCAGTTCTTC
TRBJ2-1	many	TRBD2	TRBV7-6	CASSPSGGNYNEQFF	TGTGCCAGCAGCCCTAGCGGGGGGAATTACAATGAGCAGTTCTTC
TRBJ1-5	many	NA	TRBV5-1	CASSLGGGLGQPQHF	TGCGCCAGCAGCTTGGGCGGGGGACTTGGCCAGCCCCAGCATTTT
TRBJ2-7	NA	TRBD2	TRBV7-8	CASSLTLAGGGYEQYF	TGTGCCAGCAGCCTGACTTTAGCGGGAGGAGGGTACGAGCAGTACTTC
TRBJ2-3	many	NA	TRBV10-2	CASSESLGDVTQYF	TGCGCCAGCAGTGAGTCGCTGGGTGACGTTACGCAGTATTTT
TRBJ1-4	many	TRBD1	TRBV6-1	CASSATGGKGEKLFF	TGTGCCAGCAGTGCCACAGGGGGCAAGGGTGAAAAACTGTTTTTT
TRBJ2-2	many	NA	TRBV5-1	CASSSPPGQQHTGELFF	TGCGCCAGCAGCTCCCCCCCCGGACAGCAACACACCGGGGAGCTGTTTTTT
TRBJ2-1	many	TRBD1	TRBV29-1	CSKSRTGSYNEQFF	TGCAGCAAATCCAGGACAGGCTCCTACAATGAGCAGTTCTTC
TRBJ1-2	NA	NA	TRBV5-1	CASSFADRPNDGYTF	TGCGCCAGCAGCTTCGCTGACAGGCCCAACGATGGCTACACCTTC
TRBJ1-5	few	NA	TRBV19	CASSLGGQQPQHF	TGTGCCAGTAGTCTCGGGGGGCAGCAGCCCCAGCATTTT
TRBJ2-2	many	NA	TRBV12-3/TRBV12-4	CASSDRDPTGELFF	TGTGCCAGCAGCGATAGGGATCCCACCGGGGAGCTGTTTTTT
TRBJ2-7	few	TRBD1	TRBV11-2	CASSSGGGWTYEQYF	TGTGCCAGCAGCTCAGGGGGTGGGTGGACCTACGAGCAGTACTTC
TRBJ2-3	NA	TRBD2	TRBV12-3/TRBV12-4	CASTPPGLAGSTDTQYF	TGTGCCAGCACTCCTCCCGGACTAGCGGGGAGCACAGATACGCAGTATTTT
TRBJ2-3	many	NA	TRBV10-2	CASMEWRFTSTDTQYF	TGCGCCAGCATGGAGTGGCGGTTTACTAGCACAGATACGCAGTATTTT
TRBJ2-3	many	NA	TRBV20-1	CSAPQGPPDTQYF	TGCAGTGCTCCCCAAGGGCCCCCAGATACGCAGTATTTT
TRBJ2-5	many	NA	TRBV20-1	CSASLRGETQYF	TGCAGTGCTTCCCTTAGAGGGGAGACCCAGTACTTC
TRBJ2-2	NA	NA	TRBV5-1	CASSETANTGELFF	TGCGCCAGCAGCGAAACAGCGAACACCGGGGAGCTGTTTTTT
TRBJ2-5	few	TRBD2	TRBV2	CASSERGMTSGGTQYF	TGTGCCAGCAGTGAGAGGGGGATGACTAGCGGGGGGACCCAGTACTTC
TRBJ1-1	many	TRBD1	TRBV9	CASSRTGDTNTEAFF	TGTGCCAGCAGCCGGACAGGGGATACGAACACTGAAGCTTTCTTT
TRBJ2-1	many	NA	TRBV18	CASSPEGDSYNEQFF	TGTGCCAGCTCACCAGAAGGGGATTCCTACAATGAGCAGTTCTTC
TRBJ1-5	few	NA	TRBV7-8	CASSTGRLGEYSNQPQHF	TGTGCCAGCAGCACCGGCCGCCTAGGGGAATATAGCAATCAGCCCCAGCATTTT
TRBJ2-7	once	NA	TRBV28	CASSRRGRTYEQYF	TGTGCCAGCAGTCGACGGGGGCGGACCTACGAGCAGTACTTC
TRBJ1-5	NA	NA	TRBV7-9	CASTTGDTNQPQHF	TGTGCCAGCACCACGGGGGACACCAATCAGCCCCAGCATTTT
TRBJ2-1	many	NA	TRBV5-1	CASSTGTDRIRDEQFF	TGCGCCAGCAGCACCGGGACGGACCGTATCAGGGATGAGCAGTTCTTC
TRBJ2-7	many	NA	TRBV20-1	CSAPGESSPYEQYF	TGCAGTGCCCCGGGGGAGAGTAGTCCCTACGAGCAGTACTTC
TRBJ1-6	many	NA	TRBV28	CASSLAEARSPLHF	TGTGCCAGCAGTTTGGCCGAGGCGAGGTCACCCCTCCACTTT
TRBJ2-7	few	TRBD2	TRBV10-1	CASSASGSWGEQYF	TGCGCCAGCAGTGCTAGCGGGAGCTGGGGCGAGCAGTACTTC
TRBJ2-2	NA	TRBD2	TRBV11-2	CASSLGGLAGTNTGELFF	TGTGCCAGCAGCTTGGGTGGACTAGCGGGGACGAACACCGGGGAGCTGTTTTTT
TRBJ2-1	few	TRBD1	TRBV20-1	CSARAGQGVYNEQFF	TGCAGTGCTAGAGCCGGACAGGGGGTTTACAATGAGCAGTTCTTC
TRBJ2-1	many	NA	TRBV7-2	CASSKPSGAANNEQFF	TGTGCCAGCAGCAAACCATCCGGGGCAGCCAACAATGAGCAGTTCTTC
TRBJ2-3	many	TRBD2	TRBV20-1	CSATRTSGTDTQYF	TGCAGTGCTACCAGGACTAGCGGGACAGATACGCAGTATTTT
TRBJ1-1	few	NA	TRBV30	CAWSREEVAEAFF	TGTGCCTGGAGTAGAGAGGAGGTTGCTGAAGCTTTCTTT
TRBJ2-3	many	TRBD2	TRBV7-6	CASSLSRAPSWTSGGTDTQYF	TGTGCCAGCAGCTTATCCCGTGCCCCCTCCTGGACTAGCGGGGGCACAGATACGCAGTATTTT
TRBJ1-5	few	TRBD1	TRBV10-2	CASNDRVDGNQPQHF	TGCGCCAGCAATGACAGGGTGGATGGCAATCAGCCCCAGCATTTT
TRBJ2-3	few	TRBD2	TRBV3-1	CASSQDLVAGGTDTQYF	TGTGCCAGCAGCCAAGATCTTGTCGCGGGGGGCACAGATACGCAGTATTTT
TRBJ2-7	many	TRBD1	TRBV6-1	CASSEGLTGGFYEQYF	TGTGCCAGCAGTGAAGGGCTGACAGGGGGCTTCTACGAGCAGTACTTC
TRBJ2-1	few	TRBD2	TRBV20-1	CSATGGRAPWDEQFF	TGCAGTGCTACCGGCGGGAGGGCCCCGTGGGATGAGCAGTTCTTC
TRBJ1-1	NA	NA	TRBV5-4	CASSSRQDNTEAFF	TGTGCCAGCAGCTCCAGACAGGATAACACTGAAGCTTTCTTT
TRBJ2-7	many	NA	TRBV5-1	CASSLVPKATSEQYF	TGCGCCAGCAGCTTGGTACCCAAGGCCACCAGCGAGCAGTACTTC
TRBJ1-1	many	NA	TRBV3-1	CASSQEEGATEAFF	TGTGCCAGCAGCCAAGAGGAGGGTGCCACTGAAGCTTTCTTT
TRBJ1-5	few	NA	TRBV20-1	CSARDRQANQPQHF	TGCAGTGCTAGAGACCGACAGGCCAATCAGCCCCAGCATTTT
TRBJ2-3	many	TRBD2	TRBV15	CATSGRTSASTDTQYF	TGTGCCACCAGCGGCCGGACTAGCGCCAGCACAGATACGCAGTATTTT
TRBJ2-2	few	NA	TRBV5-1	CASSLSTAPNTGELFF	TGCGCCAGCAGTCTCTCGACGGCTCCGAACACCGGGGAGCTGTTTTTT
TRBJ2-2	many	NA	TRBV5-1	CASIKNTGELFF	TGCGCCAGCATTAAGAACACCGGGGAGCTGTTTTTT
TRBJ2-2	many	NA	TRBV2	CASSAAPMGGELFF	TGTGCCAGCAGTGCGGCCCCAATGGGAGGGGAGCTGTTTTTT
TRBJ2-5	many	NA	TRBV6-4	CASSETREGTQYF	TGTGCCAGCAGTGAAACTCGGGAAGGGACCCAGTACTTC
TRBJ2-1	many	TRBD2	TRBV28	CASSLVLAGVYNEQFF	TGTGCCAGCAGCCTAGTACTAGCGGGAGTCTACAATGAGCAGTTCTTC
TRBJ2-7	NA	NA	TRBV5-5	CASSIDSYEQYF	TGTGCCAGCAGCATCGACAGCTACGAGCAGTACTTC
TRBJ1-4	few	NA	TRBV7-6	CASSYLGAGEKLFF	TGTGCCAGCAGCTATCTGGGAGCAGGCGAAAAACTGTTTTTT
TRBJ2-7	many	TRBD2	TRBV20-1	CSAHSAGLAGMSSYEQYF	TGCAGTGCTCACTCCGCCGGACTAGCGGGAATGAGCTCCTACGAGCAGTACTTC